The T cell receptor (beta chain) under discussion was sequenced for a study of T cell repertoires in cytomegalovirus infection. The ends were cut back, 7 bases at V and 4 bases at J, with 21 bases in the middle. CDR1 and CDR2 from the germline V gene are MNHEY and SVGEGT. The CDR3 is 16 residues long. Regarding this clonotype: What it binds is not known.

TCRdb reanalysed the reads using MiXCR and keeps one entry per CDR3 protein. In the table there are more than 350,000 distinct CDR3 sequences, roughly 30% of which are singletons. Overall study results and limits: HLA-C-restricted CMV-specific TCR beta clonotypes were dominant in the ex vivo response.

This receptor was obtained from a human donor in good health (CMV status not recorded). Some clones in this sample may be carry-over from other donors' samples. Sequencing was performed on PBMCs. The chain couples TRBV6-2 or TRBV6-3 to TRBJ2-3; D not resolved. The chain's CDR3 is CASIYSPGGAPDTQYF. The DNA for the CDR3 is TGTGCCAGCATCTATTCTCCGGGCGGTGCCCCAGATACGCAGTATTTT.